The entry below describes one T cell receptor (beta chain). This clonotype was detected a few times. Its antigen has not been determined. Qualities for individual bases were not recorded, and no much larger clone is one base off. These data are taken from a study of response to subunit inactivated influenza vaccine (dated by TCRdb to 2016 to 2019). Turning to the overall study: Deep quantitative profiling of the T cell receptor repertoire was used in the study to follow responses to a trivalent subunit inactivated influenza vaccine. What the work shows at the level of the full study, not this receptor alone: The authors suggested that each seasonal influenza vaccination may recruit only a limited number of new T cells.

The germline V gene specifies MNHEY as CDR1 and SVGEGT as CDR2. There are 16 amino acids in the CDR3, from cysteine to phenylalanine inclusive. Only the CDR3 part of the read is kept: 48 bases, read in frame from the first base. The V end loses 3 bases and the J end loses 2 bases, and a stretch of 14 bases separates them. Library preparation was by RT-PCR. The sequencer listed for this sample is Illumina HiSeq 2500. TCRdb trimmed public reads at Q25 via fastp, called clones via MiXCR and kept in-frame beta chains. Each CDR3 protein appears once, grouped with its most common genes and DNA. The sample profile shows about 700,000 distinct CDR3 sequences; 12% to 15% of them were found once. The top ten constitute approximately 7.6% of the sample.

The clonotype comes from a man in his fifties or sixties who received an inactivated influenza vaccine. Donor details come from another sample of the same person, matched by shared clones. Specimen: PBMCs from blood, collected around two weeks before vaccination. This chain joins TRBV6-2 or TRBV6-3 to TRBJ2-4, and the D gene may be TRBD1, 6 bases matching. The CDR3 amino acid sequence is: CASSYAPRGSKNIQYF. The DNA sequence is as follows: TGTGCCAGCAGTTATGCCCCCAGGGGCTCCAAAAACATTCAGTACTTC.